These 20 T cell receptor beta chains originate from one sample sequenced in a study of T cell changes during pregnancy in multiple sclerosis. Using immunoSEQ multiplex PCR, the repertoire was profiled, and TCRdb retains in-frame clones only, with some absent. The top ten clones hold roughly 0.34% of a sample with around 60,000 clones, 93% of them seen once. The material sequenced was CD4+ T cells from peripheral blood mononuclear cells, taken before pregnancy. The receptors here all came from a female donor with multiple sclerosis, enrolled in a pregnancy study.

V is TRBV5-1 and J is TRBJ1-2, with 9 bases matching TRBD1. The CDR3 has 14 residues. Trimming removed 4 bases from V and 4 bases from J; junction bases left unmatched: 5. Per germline, CDR1 SGHRS and CDR2 YFSETQ. CDR3 sequence (DNA): TGCGCCAGCAGCGCCGAGGGACAGGGCTATGGCTACACCTTC. Residues: CASSAEGQGYGYTF.

The CDR3 loop reads CASSTPWGVSSDEQYF. The CDR3 nucleotides read TGTGCCAGCAGCACTCCCTGGGGGGTGTCTTCGGACGAGCAGTACTTC. The chain uses TRBV28 and TRBJ2-7, with TRBD2 as a possible D gene (6 bases). From germline, CDR1 is MDHEN and CDR2 SYDVKM. V was clipped by 6 bases and J by 5 bases, with 23 bases between them. The CDR3 is made up of 16 amino acids.

The chain joins TRBV21-1 to TRBJ2-1; whether TRBD2, the table's D call, matches the DNA was not checked. TRBV21-1 is noted as a pseudogene. This CDR3 contains 14 residues. The CDR3 sequence: CASKFEPSYNEQFF. CDR3 sequence (DNA): TGTGCCAGCAAATTCGAGCCGTCCTACAATGAGCAGTTCTTC.

The chain links TRBV29-1 to TRBJ2-7, with a possible D match to TRBD1 (6 bases). CDR3 size: 12 residues. The germline CDR1 and CDR2 sequences are SQVTM and ANQGSEA. Trimming removed 7 bases at V and 1 base at J, with 11 bases between. The CDR3 DNA is TGCAGCGCCACCGGGACATCCTACGAGCAGTACTTC. Translation: CSATGTSYEQYF.

The rearrangement joins TRBV6-1 to TRBJ1-6; D uncertain. Trimming removed 11 bases from V and 0 bases from J, with 8 bases in between. Looked up from germline, CDR1 is MNHNS and CDR2 is SASEGT. CDR3 length equals 13 residues. The CDR3, as DNA: TGTGCCTCGGGGAGCTCCTATAATTCACCCCTCCACTTT. Translation: CASGSSYNSPLHF.

The chain has TRBV19 and TRBJ1-5; TRBD1 matches 9 bases. The V segment lost 3 bases and the J segment 4 bases; nucleotides outside the gene matches: 1. CDR1 is LNHDA and CDR2 is SQIVND in the germline V gene (reference sequence). This CDR3 is 14 amino acids long. The CDR3 bases are TGTGCCAGTAGTATGGACAGGGGAAATCAGCCCCAGCATTTT. Translated: CASSMDRGNQPQHF.

The gene calls are TRBV7-2 and TRBJ1-1; TRBD1 matches at 8 bases. This CDR3 contains 14 residues. V shed 3 bases, J shed 1 base, and the junction held 1 base outside the gene matches. Germline CDR1 and CDR2: SGHTA and FQGNSA. CDR3 DNA: TGTGCCAGCAGCTTTCAGGGGGCGAACACTGAAGCTTTCTTT. This encodes CASSFQGANTEAFF.

A word on this clone: Different DNA sequences within this sample yield the same CDR3. The chain carries TRBV5-1 and TRBJ2-2, with D maybe TRBD2 (5 bases). The germline V gene has CDR1 SGHRS and CDR2 YFSETQ. There are 14 residues in the CDR3. V gave up 0 bases and J gave up 5 bases, with 8 bases separating them. The CDR3 reads CASSLAGNTGELFF. CDR3 sequence (DNA): TGCGCCAGCAGCTTGGCGGGGAATACCGGGGAGCTGTTTTTT.

The chain carries TRBV9 and TRBJ1-1, with D uncertain. This CDR3 region has 12 residues. Looked up from germline, CDR1 is SGDLS and CDR2 is YYNGEE. V was shortened by 4 bases and J by 7 bases, with 11 bases between the two germline ends. The CDR3 bases are TGTGCCAGCAGCCATGATCGGGGTGAAGCTTTCTTT. Protein sequence: CASSHDRGEAFF.

The chain employs TRBV7-6 and TRBJ2-7; 11 nucleotides agree with TRBD2. The CDR3 length is 16 residues. V dropped 4 bases and J dropped 6; count of bases not matched to a gene: 11. Germline V CDR1 and CDR2: SGHVS, FNYEAQ. In nucleotides, the CDR3 is TGTGCCAGCAGCTCGATAGCGGGAGGGCCTGCATTCGAGCAGTACTTC. Its translation: CASSSIAGGPAFEQYF. The variable domain in full, completed from reference TRBV7-6 and TRBJ2-7, reads GAGVSQSPRYKVTKRGQDVALRCDPISGHVSLYWYRQALGQGPEFLTYFNYEAQQDKSGLPNDRFSAERPEGSISTLTIQRTEQRDSAMYRCASSSIAGGPAFEQYFGPGTRLTVT.

The chain is built from TRBV2 and TRBJ2-3, with 8 nucleotides matching TRBD2. Per germline, CDR1 SNHLY and CDR2 FYNNEI. There are 16 residues in the CDR3. After removal of 6 bases from V and 2 bases from J, the junction contained 10 bases not matched to a gene. CDR3 coding DNA: TGTGCCAGCAGCCCGGAGCGCGGGAGGTCCACAGATACGCAGTATTTT. As protein: CASSPERGRSTDTQYF.

V is TRBV28 and J is TRBJ1-5, with TRBD1 identical over 8 bases. This CDR3 contains 15 residues. Unmatched junction bases numbered 5, after V lost 6 bases and J lost 1 base. CDR1 and CDR2 from the germline V gene are MDHEN and SYDVKM. The CDR3 loop reads CASRQGAVSNQPQHF. CDR3 DNA sequence: TGTGCCAGCAGGCAGGGGGCGGTGAGCAATCAGCCCCAGCATTTT.

The chain couples TRBV4-3 to TRBJ2-2, with TRBD2 as a possible D gene (6 bases). Germline V gene sequence: CDR1 LGHNA, CDR2 YSLEER. The germline V and J ends were trimmed by 4 bases and 5 bases, with 20 bases remaining between them. CDR3 size: 17 residues. DNA for the CDR3: TGCGCCAGCAGCCCCAACTCGGGAGTCCGAATAACCGGGGAGCTGTTTTTT. Translating gives CASSPNSGVRITGELFF.

The chain has TRBV30 and TRBJ1-5, with TRBD1 matching over 7 bases. Trimming took 2 bases from V and 0 from J; bases not matched to a gene: 4. This CDR3 has 15 residues. Germline V gene data show CDR1 as GTSNPN and CDR2 as SVGIG (reference sequence). The DNA for the CDR3 is TGTGCCTGGAGTCGACAGGGTACTAGCAATCAGCCCCAGCATTTT. Amino acid sequence: CAWSRQGTSNQPQHF. The variable domain in full, completed from reference TRBV30 and TRBJ1-5, reads SQTIHQWPATLVQPVGSPLSLECTVEGTSNPNLYWYRQAAGRGLQLLFYSVGIGQISSEVPQNLSASRPQDRQFILSSKKLLLSDSGFYLCAWSRQGTSNQPQHFGDGTRLSIL.

This clone was recorded a few times. The chain recombines TRBV30 with TRBJ2-5; TRBD2 aligns across 8 bases. V dropped 2 bases and J dropped 5; count of bases not matched to a gene: 10. The CDR3 contains 15 residues. CDR1 and CDR2 (germline): GTSNPN, SVGIG (reference sequence). For the CDR3, the DNA is TGTGCCTGGAGTTCGTTCCTCGGGACTAGTGAGACCCAGTACTTC. Residues: CAWSSFLGTSETQYF.

The chain uses TRBV7-2 and TRBJ2-6, with D unclear. V was pared by 5 bases and J by 2 bases, with 7 bases between. CDR1 and CDR2 from the germline V gene are SGHTA and FQGNSA. CDR3 size: 14 residues. The CDR3 DNA sequence: TGTGCCAGCAGCCGTAATACTGGGGCCAACGTCCTGACTTTC. Its translation is CASSRNTGANVLTF.

The chain has TRBV18 and TRBJ1-4; 7 nucleotides align to TRBD1. Germline values: CDR1 KGHSH, CDR2 LQKENI. J lost 8 bases, V lost 4 bases, and 4 bases had no gene match. The CDR3 has 13 residues. The CDR3 coding sequence is TGTGCCAGCTCACACAGGGGTCGGGAAAAACTGTTTTTT. Its protein product is CASSHRGREKLFF. Supplemented by reference TRBV18 and TRBJ1-4, the full variable domain reads NAGVMQNPRHLVRRRGQEARLRCSPMKGHSHVYWYRQLPEEGLKFMVYLQKENIIDESGMPKERFSAEFPKEGPSILRIQQVVRGDSAAYFCASSHRGREKLFFGSGTQLSVL.

The CDR3, as DNA: TGTGCCAGCAGCCCGACCTTACTAACAGGGACCGGGGAGCTGTTTTTT. It translates to CASSPTLLTGTGELFF. This chain connects TRBV14 to TRBJ2-2; a weak D match, TRBD1 (6 bases). This CDR3 comprises 16 residues. CDR1 is SGHDN, CDR2 FVKESK, per germline. Trimming cost V 4 bases and J 5 bases, with 17 bases left between them.

This clone came up a few times. The chain recombines TRBV2 with TRBJ2-1; D possibly corresponds to TRBD2 (7 bases). Deletions cut 5 bases from V and 0 bases from J, with 23 bases between. CDR1 is SNHLY, CDR2 FYNNEI, per germline. This CDR3 is 19 amino acids long. CDR3 in DNA: TGTGCCAGCAGTCCGGGGGGCTTCGCGGGGGTCGACTCCTACAATGAGCAGTTCTTC. Amino acid sequence: CASSPGGFAGVDSYNEQFF.

This clone showed up just once. The CDR3 DNA reads as TGTGCCAGCAGCAAGGGACTAGCGGGAGTTCGTGAGCAGTTCTTC. It codes for CASSKGLAGVREQFF. V is TRBV7-3 and J is TRBJ2-1, with TRBD2 matching over 14 bases. The CDR3 is 15 residues long. V shed 5 bases, J shed 9 bases, and the junction held 6 bases outside the gene matches. Germline-derived CDR1 and CDR2 are SGHTA and FQGTGA.